This T cell receptor beta chain was captured by sequencing in a study of blood T cell repertoires in COVID-19. Study information: Researchers got acute and convalescent COVID-19 samples from the United States, Italy and Spain. PBMCs, B-cell-depleted T cells, or T cells were the source of the cDNA or gDNA that made up the material.

The J segment lost 7 bases and the V segment lost 5 bases, leaving 14 bases of the junction unmatched. The CDR3 runs 16 residues. Germline V gives CDR1 SEHNR, CDR2 FQNEAQ (reference sequence). The authors' processing: Reference gene primers were amplified, and this amplification served to estimate nucleated cell counts. Only in-frame clones appear in the TCRdb table, and some are missing; sequencing was by immunoSEQ multiplex PCR. V and J calls and clone size are given by that table; D and trimming were obtained from the DNA. The sample yields a few hundred thousand clones, roughly nine tenths seen once.

The rearrangement uses TRBV7-9 and TRBJ2-4; 7 bases map to TRBD1. This receptor was obtained from a woman aged 45-65 years with acute or convalescent COVID-19. Sequenced material: peripheral blood. CDR3 residues: CASSPLVGYRGNIQYF. For the CDR3, the DNA is TGTGCCAGCAGCCCCCTCGTGGGTTACAGGGGCAACATTCAGTACTTC. Based on the CDR3 plus reference TRBV7-9 and TRBJ2-4, the full variable domain is DTGVSQNPRHKITKRGQNVTFRCDPISEHNRLYWYRQTLGQGPEFLTYFQNEAQLEKSRLLSDRFSAERPKGSFSTLEIQRTEQGDSAMYLCASSPLVGYRGNIQYFGAGTRLSVL.